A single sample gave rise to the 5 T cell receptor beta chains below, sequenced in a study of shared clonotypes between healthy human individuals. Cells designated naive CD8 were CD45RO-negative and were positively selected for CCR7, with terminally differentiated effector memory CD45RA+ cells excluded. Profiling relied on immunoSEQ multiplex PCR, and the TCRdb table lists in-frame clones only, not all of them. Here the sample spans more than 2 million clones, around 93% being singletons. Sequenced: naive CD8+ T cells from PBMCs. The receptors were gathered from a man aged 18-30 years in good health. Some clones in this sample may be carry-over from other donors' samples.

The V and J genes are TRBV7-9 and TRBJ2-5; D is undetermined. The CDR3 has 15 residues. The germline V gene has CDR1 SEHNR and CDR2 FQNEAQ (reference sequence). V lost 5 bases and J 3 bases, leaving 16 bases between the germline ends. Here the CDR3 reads CASSDDFSLKETQYF. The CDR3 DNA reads TGTGCCAGCAGCGACGACTTCTCCCTAAAAGAGACCCAGTACTTC.

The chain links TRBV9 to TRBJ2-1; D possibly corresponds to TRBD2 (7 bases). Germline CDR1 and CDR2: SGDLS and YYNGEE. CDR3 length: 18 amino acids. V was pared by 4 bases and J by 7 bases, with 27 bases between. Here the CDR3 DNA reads TGTGCCAGCAGCCACGAGAGGTTGGCGGGCCGGGGGGCAAATGAGCAGTTCTTC. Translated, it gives CASSHERLAGRGANEQFF.

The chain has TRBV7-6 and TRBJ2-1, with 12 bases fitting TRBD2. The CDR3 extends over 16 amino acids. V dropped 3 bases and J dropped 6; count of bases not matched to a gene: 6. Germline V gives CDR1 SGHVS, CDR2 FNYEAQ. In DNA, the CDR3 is TGTGCCAGCAGCTTTCTAGCGGGAGGGCTGGGCAATGAGCAGTTCTTC. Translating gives CASSFLAGGLGNEQFF.

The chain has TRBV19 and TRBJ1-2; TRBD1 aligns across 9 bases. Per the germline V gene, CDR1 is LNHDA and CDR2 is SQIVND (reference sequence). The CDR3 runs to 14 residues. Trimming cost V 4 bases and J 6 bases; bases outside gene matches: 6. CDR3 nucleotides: TGTGCCAGTAGTAACAGGGGGCTTGGCCATGGCTACACCTTC. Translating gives CASSNRGLGHGYTF.

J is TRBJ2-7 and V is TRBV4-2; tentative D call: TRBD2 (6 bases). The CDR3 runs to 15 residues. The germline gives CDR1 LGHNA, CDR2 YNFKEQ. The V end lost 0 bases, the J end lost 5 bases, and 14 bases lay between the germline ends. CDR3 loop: CASSQDWLGGDEQYF. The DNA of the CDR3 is TGTGCCAGCAGCCAAGATTGGCTTGGCGGGGACGAGCAGTACTTC.